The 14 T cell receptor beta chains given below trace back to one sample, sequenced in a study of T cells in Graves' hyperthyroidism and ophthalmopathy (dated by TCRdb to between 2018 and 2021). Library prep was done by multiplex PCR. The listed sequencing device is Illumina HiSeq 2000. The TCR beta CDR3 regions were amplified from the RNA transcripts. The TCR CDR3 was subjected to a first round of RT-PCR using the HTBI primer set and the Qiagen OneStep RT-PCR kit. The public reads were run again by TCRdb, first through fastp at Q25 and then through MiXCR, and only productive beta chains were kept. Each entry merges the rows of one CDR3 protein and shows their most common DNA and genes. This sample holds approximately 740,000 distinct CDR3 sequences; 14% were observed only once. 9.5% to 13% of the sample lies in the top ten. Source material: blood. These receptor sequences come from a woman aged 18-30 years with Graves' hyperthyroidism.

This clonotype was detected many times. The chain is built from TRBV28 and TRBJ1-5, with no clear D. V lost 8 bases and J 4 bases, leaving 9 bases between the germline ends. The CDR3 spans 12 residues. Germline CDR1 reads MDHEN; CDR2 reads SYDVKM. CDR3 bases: TGTGCCAGCCGGAGAGGGAATCAGCCCCAGCATTTT. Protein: CASRRGNQPQHF.

The CDR3 is CASSWTWDRDSPLHF. CDR3 DNA: TGCGCCAGCAGCTGGACCTGGGACAGGGATTCACCCCTCCACTTT. The V call is TRBV5-1, the J call TRBJ1-6; 9 nucleotides align to TRBD1. The germline CDR1 and CDR2 sequences are SGHRS and YFSETQ. V shed 3 bases and J 8 bases; nucleotides not matched to a gene: 6. This CDR3 spans 15 amino acids.

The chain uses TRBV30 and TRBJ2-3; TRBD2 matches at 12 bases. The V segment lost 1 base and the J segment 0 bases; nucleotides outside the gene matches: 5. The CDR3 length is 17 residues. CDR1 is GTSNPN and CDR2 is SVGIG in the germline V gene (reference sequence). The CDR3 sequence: CAWSGLAGEISTDTQYF. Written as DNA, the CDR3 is TGTGCCTGGAGTGGACTAGCGGGAGAGATTAGCACAGATACGCAGTATTTT.

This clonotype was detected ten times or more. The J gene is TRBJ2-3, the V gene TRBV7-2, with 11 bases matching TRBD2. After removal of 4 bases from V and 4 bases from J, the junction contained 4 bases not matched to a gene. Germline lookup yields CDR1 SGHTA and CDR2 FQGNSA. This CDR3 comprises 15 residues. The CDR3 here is CASSSTSGSADTQYF. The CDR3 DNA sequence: TGTGCCAGCAGCTCCACTAGCGGGAGTGCAGATACGCAGTATTTT.

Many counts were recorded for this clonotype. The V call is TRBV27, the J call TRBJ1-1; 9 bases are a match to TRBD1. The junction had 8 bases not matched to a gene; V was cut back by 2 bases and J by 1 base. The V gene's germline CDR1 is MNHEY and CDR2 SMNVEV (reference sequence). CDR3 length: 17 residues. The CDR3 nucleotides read TGTGCCAGCAGTTTACTCGGACAGGGGTGGCCGAACACTGAAGCTTTCTTT. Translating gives CASSLLGQGWPNTEAFF.

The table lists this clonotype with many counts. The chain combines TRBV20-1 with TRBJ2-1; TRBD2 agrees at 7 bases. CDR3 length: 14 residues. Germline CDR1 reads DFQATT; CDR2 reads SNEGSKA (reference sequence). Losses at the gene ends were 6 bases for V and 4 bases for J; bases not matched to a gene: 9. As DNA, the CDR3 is TGCAGTGCAAACTATGCGGGAGCATACAATGAGCAGTTCTTC. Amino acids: CSANYAGAYNEQFF.

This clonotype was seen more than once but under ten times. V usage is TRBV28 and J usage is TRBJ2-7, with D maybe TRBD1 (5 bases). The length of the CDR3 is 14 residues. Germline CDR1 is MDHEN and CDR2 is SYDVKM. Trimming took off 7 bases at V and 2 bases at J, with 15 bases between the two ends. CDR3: CASTPVGVPYEQYF. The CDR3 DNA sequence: TGTGCCAGCACCCCCGTAGGGGTCCCCTACGAGCAGTACTTC.

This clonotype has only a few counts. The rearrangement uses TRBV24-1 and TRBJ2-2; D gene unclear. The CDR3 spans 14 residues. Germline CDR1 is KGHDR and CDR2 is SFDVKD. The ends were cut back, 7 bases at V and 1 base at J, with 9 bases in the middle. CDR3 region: CATSRSRNTGELFF. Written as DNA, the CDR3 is TGTGCCACCAGCCGGAGCAGGAACACCGGGGAGCTGTTTTTT.

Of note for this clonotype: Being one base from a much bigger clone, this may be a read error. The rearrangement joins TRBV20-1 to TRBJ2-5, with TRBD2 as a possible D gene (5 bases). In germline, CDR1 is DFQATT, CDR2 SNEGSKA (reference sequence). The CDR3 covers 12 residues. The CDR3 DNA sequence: TGCAGTGCTAATTCCGGTTGGGAGACCCAGTGCTTC. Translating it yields CSANSGWETQCF.

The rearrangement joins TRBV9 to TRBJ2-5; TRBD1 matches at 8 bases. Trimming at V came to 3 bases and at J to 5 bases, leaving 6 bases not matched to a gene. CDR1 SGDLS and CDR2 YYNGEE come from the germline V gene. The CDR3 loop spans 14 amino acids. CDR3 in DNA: TGTGCCAGCAGCGCCTCAGGGGGCTGGGAGACCCAGTACTTC. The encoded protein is CASSASGGWETQYF.

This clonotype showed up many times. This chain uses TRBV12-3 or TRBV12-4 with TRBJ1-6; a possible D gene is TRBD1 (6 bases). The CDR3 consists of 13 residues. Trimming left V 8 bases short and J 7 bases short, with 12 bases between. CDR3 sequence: CASSRTGNSPLHF. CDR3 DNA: TGTGCCAGCTCCCGAACAGGGAATTCACCCCTCCACTTT.

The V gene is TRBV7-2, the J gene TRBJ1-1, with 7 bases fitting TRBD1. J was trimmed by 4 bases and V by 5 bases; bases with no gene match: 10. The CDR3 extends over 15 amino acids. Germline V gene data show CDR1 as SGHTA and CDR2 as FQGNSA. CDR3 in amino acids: CASSLTDRVGTEAFF. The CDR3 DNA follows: TGTGCCAGCAGCCTTACAGACAGGGTCGGCACTGAAGCTTTCTTT.

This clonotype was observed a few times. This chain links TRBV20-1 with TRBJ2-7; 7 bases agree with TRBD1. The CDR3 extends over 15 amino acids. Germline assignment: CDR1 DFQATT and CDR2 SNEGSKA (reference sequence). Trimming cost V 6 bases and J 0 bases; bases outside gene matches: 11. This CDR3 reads CSAPTGTAFSYEQYF. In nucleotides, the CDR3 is TGCAGTGCGCCTACCGGGACAGCCTTCTCCTACGAGCAGTACTTC.

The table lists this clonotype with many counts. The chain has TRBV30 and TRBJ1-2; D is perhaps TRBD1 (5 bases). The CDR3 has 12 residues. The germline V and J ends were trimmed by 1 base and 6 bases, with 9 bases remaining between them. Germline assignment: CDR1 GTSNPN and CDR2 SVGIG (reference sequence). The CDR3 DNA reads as TGTGCCTGGAGTGGACAGTACCATGGCTACACCTTC. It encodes CAWSGQYHGYTF.